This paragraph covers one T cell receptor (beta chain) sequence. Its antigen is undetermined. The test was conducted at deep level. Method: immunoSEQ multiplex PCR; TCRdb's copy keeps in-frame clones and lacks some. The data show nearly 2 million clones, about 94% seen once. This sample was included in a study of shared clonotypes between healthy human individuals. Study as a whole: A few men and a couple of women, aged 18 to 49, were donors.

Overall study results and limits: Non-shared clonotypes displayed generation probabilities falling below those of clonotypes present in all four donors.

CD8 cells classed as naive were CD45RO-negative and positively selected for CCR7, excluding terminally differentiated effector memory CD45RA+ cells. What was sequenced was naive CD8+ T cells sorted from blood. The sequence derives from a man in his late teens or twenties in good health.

CDR3 coding DNA: TGTGCCAGCAGCTTTCCGGGAGATAGCTACGAGCAGTACTTC. It yields the protein CASSFPGDSYEQYF. V and J are TRBV11-2 and TRBJ2-7; maybe TRBD2 (6 bases). The CDR3 runs to 14 residues. V lost 3 bases and J 3 bases, leaving 12 bases between the germline ends. Germline CDR1 SGHAT, CDR2 FQNNGV.